Sequencing of this T cell receptor beta chain was carried out in a study of graft-versus-host responses after intestinal transplantation. Study in general: Every recipient had anti-thymocyte globulin induction and about three years of tacrolimus plus steroids.

V lost 3 bases and J 4 bases, leaving 12 bases between the germline ends. Germline CDR1 and CDR2: MNHEY and SMNVEV (reference sequence). CDR3 size: 14 residues. The table came from immunoSEQ multiplex PCR; TCRdb's copy has only in-frame clones and leaves some out. This sample has roughly 110,000 clones, with about 92% found just once. Study conclusions and caveats: GvH clones were identified in recipient marrow, with some first appearing in ileum or blood. Declining HvG levels early post-transplant were linked to peak circulating GvH clone levels. Where graft-donor T cell macrochimerism was present, patients had high graft-versus-host to host-versus-graft clonal ratios in allografts.

Concerning this clone itself: The antigen is undetermined.

The chain is built from TRBV27 and TRBJ1-2; D unclear. The clonotype was recovered from a human donor who was the organ donor for an intestinal transplant. This sample comprised unstimulated CD8+ T cells sorted from spleen or lymph node cells, obtained before transplant. CDR3 DNA: TGTGCCAGCAGTTTGATAGGTGAGCCCTATGGCTACACCTTC. Its protein is CASSLIGEPYGYTF.